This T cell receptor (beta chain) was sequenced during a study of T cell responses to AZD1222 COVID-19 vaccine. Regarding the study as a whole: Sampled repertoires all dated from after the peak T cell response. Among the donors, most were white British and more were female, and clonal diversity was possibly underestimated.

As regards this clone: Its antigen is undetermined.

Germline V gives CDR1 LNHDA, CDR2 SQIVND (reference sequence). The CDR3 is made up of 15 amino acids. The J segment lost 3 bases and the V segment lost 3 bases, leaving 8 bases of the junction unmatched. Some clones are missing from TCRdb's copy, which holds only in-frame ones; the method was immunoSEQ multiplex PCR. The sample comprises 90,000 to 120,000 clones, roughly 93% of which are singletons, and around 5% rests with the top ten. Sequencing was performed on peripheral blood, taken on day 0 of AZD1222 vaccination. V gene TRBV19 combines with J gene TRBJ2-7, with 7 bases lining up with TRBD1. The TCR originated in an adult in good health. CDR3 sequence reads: CASSIGTVRGYEQYF. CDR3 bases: TGTGCCAGTAGTATCGGGACAGTAAGGGGCTACGAGCAGTACTTC.